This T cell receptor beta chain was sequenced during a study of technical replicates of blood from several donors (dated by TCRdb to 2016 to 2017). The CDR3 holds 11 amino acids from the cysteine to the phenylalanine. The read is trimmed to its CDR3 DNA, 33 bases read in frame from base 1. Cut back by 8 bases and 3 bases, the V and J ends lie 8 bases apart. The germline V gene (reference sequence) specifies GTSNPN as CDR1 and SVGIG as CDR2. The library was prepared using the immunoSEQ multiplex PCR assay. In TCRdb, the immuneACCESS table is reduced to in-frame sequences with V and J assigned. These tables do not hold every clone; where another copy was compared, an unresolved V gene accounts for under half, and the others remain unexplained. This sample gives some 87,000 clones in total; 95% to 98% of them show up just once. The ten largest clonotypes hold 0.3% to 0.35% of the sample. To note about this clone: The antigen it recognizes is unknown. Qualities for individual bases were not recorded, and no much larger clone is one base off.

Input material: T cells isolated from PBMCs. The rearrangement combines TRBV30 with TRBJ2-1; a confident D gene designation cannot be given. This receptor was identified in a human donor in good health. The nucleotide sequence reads TGTGCCCGCGGTTTCTACAATGAGCAGTTCTTC. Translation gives CARGFYNEQFF.